The present T cell receptor (beta chain) was sequenced within a study of blood T cell repertoires in COVID-19. Study in general: PBMCs, B-cell-depleted T cells, or T cells provided the cDNA or gDNA that made up the material.

Germline values: CDR1 SGHTA, CDR2 FQGTGA. This CDR3 is built from 15 residues. V lost 1 base and J 1 base, leaving 7 bases between the germline ends. The assay was immunoSEQ multiplex PCR, and TCRdb's table has in-frame clones only and misses some. This table holds approximately 150,000 clones, about 85% found once. This clone was detected a few times. The sequence was collected from a human donor with acute or convalescent COVID-19. The donor label of this sample is uncertain. The chain carries TRBV7-3 and TRBJ2-2; D not resolved. Sequenced: peripheral blood. In nucleotides, the CDR3 is TGTGCCAGCAGCTTAATGGGCCAGAACACCGGGGAGCTGTTTTTT. Translation gives CASSLMGQNTGELFF.